These 27 T cell receptor beta chains were all obtained from the same sample, sequenced in a study of shared clonotypes between healthy human individuals. Some clones are missing from TCRdb's copy, which holds only in-frame ones; the method was immunoSEQ multiplex PCR. The repertoire includes hundreds of thousands of clones, approximately 79% of them detected once, and under 2% sits in the top ten. Sequencing was done on a sample of memory CD4+ T cells sorted from blood. Subset reported: CD45RA-negative fraction. These receptors were taken from a woman aged 25 to 39 in good health.

As regards this clone: A much bigger clone sits one base away, suggesting this may be a read error. This chain connects TRBV25-1 to TRBJ2-7; TRBD1 matches at 10 bases. The CDR3 covers 14 residues. Germline values: CDR1 MGHDK, CDR2 SYGVNS. The V and J ends lost 5 bases and 9 bases, in that order; junction bases with no gene match: 10. The DNA of the CDR3 is TGTGCCAGCAGTCCCGACAGGGGGCTCGGCGGGCAGTACTTC. Translating gives CASSPDRGLGGQYF.

This clone was seen many times. Other DNA sequences in the sample encode the same CDR3. The CDR3 coding sequence is TGCGCCAGCAGCATTGGGGACAGGGACACCGGGGAGCTGTTTTTT. Amino acids: CASSIGDRDTGELFF. The chain uses TRBV5-1 and TRBJ2-2; 9 bases align to TRBD1. With V trimmed by 4 bases and J by 3 bases, 4 bases remained unmatched. The length of the CDR3 is 15 residues. Per the germline V gene, CDR1 is SGHRS and CDR2 is YFSETQ.

This chain connects TRBV19 to TRBJ2-7, with 14 bases identical to TRBD2. Trimming at V came to 5 bases and at J to 5 bases, leaving 14 bases not matched to a gene. Germline assignment: CDR1 LNHDA and CDR2 SQIVND (reference sequence). The CDR3 loop spans 18 amino acids. The CDR3 protein is CASSPAGLAGDVTHEQYF. CDR3 nucleotide sequence: TGTGCCAGTAGTCCCGCGGGACTAGCGGGAGATGTAACCCACGAGCAGTACTTC.

The rearrangement links TRBV28 to TRBJ1-4, with D perhaps matching TRBD1 (5 bases). This CDR3 has 14 amino acids. Germline lookup yields CDR1 MDHEN and CDR2 SYDVKM. V was cut by 11 bases and J by 0 bases, with 13 bases left in between. CDR3 residues: CAGKGASTNEKLFF. Here the CDR3 DNA reads TGTGCCGGGAAAGGGGCCTCAACTAATGAAAAACTGTTTTTT.

This chain joins TRBV28 and TRBJ1-4; weak D call: TRBD1 (5 bases). Germline values: CDR1 MDHEN, CDR2 SYDVKM. V was cut by 4 bases and J by 8 bases, with 11 bases left in between. This CDR3 is built from 13 residues. CDR3 DNA sequence: TGTGCCAGCAGTTCGGGGGTTGGCGAAAAACTGTTTTTT. Its protein product is CASSSGVGEKLFF.

Details on this clone: A far larger clone lies a single base away; this is likely a read error. The same CDR3 is also encoded by other DNA sequences in this sample. The chain recombines TRBV11-2 with TRBJ1-2; D gene uncertain. The ends were cut back, 6 bases at V and 2 bases at J, with 10 bases in the middle. Per the germline V gene, CDR1 is SGHAT and CDR2 is FQNNGV. The CDR3 loop spans 13 amino acids. The CDR3 coding sequence is TGTGCCAGCAGTCCGGACGGAAACTATGGCTACACCTTC. The encoded protein is CASSPDGNYGYTF.

The gene calls are TRBV5-1 and TRBJ2-3, with 9 bases identical to TRBD1. The germline V gene has CDR1 SGHRS and CDR2 YFSETQ. J lost 8 bases, V lost 2 bases, and 9 bases had no gene match. The CDR3 contains 15 residues. CDR3 amino acids: CASSFGTGSWGTQYF. CDR3 in DNA: TGCGCCAGCAGCTTCGGGACAGGGTCATGGGGTACGCAGTATTTT.

This chain links TRBV19 with TRBJ1-1; possible D gene TRBD1, 6 bases. CDR1 and CDR2 (germline): LNHDA, SQIVND (reference sequence). The V end lost 4 bases, the J end lost 3 bases, and 12 bases lay between the germline ends. The CDR3 has 14 residues. The CDR3 loop reads CASSTDRSYTEAFF. CDR3 nucleotides: TGTGCCAGTAGTACCGACAGGTCGTACACTGAAGCTTTCTTT.

This chain uses TRBV19 with TRBJ2-1; 10 bases align to TRBD1. CDR3 length: 15 amino acids. Germline V gene sequence: CDR1 LNHDA, CDR2 SQIVND (reference sequence). V lost 4 bases to trimming and J lost 4 bases; unmatched junction nucleotides: 4. For the CDR3, the DNA is TGTGCCAGTAGTAACCGGGACAGGGGATACAATGAGCAGTTCTTC. Its protein is CASSNRDRGYNEQFF.

The chain recombines TRBV10-1 with TRBJ1-1; D is unclear. Trimming pared 0 bases from V and 1 base from J, leaving 9 bases between. Germline CDR1 is WNHNN and CDR2 is SYGVQD (reference sequence). The CDR3 length is 15 residues. The CDR3 reads CASSESNRPNTEAFF. As DNA, the CDR3 is TGCGCCAGCAGTGAGTCGAACAGACCGAACACTGAAGCTTTCTTT.

This chain uses TRBV18 with TRBJ1-1, with 11 bases that match TRBD1. The germline gives CDR1 KGHSH, CDR2 LQKENI. The CDR3 extends over 14 amino acids. The V segment lost 3 bases and the J segment 4 bases; nucleotides outside the gene matches: 1. This chain's CDR3 is CASSPGQGATEAFF. The CDR3 region has the DNA TGTGCCAGCTCACCCGGACAGGGGGCCACTGAAGCTTTCTTT. The full variable domain, completed using reference TRBV18 and TRBJ1-1, is NAGVMQNPRHLVRRRGQEARLRCSPMKGHSHVYWYRQLPEEGLKFMVYLQKENIIDESGMPKERFSAEFPKEGPSILRIQQVVRGDSAAYFCASSPGQGATEAFFGQGTRLTVV.

J is TRBJ2-5 and V is TRBV6-5; D could derive from TRBD1 or TRBD2 (5 bases each). The V end lost 5 bases, the J end lost 5 bases, and 15 bases lay between the germline ends. From germline, CDR1 is MNHEY and CDR2 SVGAGI. This CDR3 region has 14 residues. This CDR3 reads CASSRLRDGETQYF. CDR3 bases: TGTGCCAGCAGTCGACTCCGGGACGGCGAGACCCAGTACTTC.

Points on this clone: Other DNA sequences in this specimen translate into the identical CDR3. This chain uses TRBV7-9 with TRBJ1-1; D not certain. Trimming took off 5 bases at V and 1 base at J, with 11 bases between the two ends. The V gene's germline CDR1 is SEHNR and CDR2 FQNEAQ (reference sequence). The CDR3 sequence is 14 residues long. The CDR3 DNA reads TGTGCCAGCAGCCCCCGGACCGCGAACACTGAAGCTTTCTTT. Translating gives CASSPRTANTEAFF.

The sample holds a few counts of this clone. The chain joins TRBV15 to TRBJ2-2; 10 positions agree with TRBD2. This CDR3 contains 15 residues. With 7 bases clipped from V and 5 bases from J, the junction kept 7 bases outside the gene matches. Germline-derived CDR1 and CDR2 are LNHNV and YYDKDF (reference sequence). This CDR3 is CATTVGLARTGELFF. The CDR3 DNA is TGTGCCACCACCGTGGGACTAGCGAGGACCGGGGAGCTGTTTTTT.

The chain uses TRBV11-2 and TRBJ1-3; D is undetermined. CDR1 and CDR2 (germline): SGHAT, FQNNGV. There are 15 residues in the CDR3. The ends were cut back, 7 bases at V and 0 bases at J, with 13 bases in the middle. CDR3 DNA: TGTGCCAGCACCTCAATGGAGGGCTCTGGAAACACCATATATTTT. Amino acid sequence: CASTSMEGSGNTIYF.

The chain joins TRBV2 to TRBJ2-6, with D possibly being TRBD1 or TRBD2 (5 bases each). CDR1 and CDR2 (germline): SNHLY, FYNNEI. The V end lost 8 bases, the J end lost 0 bases, and 14 bases lay between the germline ends. This CDR3 is 16 amino acids long. CDR3 DNA sequence: TGTGCCAGCCGTGGGACCTTAATCTCTGGGGCCAACGTCCTGACTTTC. As protein: CASRGTLISGANVLTF. The full variable domain, with the rest looked up from reference TRBV2 and TRBJ2-6, is EPEVTQTPSHQVTQMGQEVILRCVPISNHLYFYWYRQILGQKVEFLVSFYNNEISEKSEIFDDQFSVERPDGSNFTLKIRSTKLEDSAMYFCASRGTLISGANVLTFGAGSRLTVL.

The chain employs TRBV6-6 and TRBJ2-7, with D maybe TRBD2 (6 bases). CDR3 length: 14 amino acids. In germline, CDR1 is MNHNY, CDR2 SVGAGI (reference sequence). V shed 6 bases and J shed 3 bases, with 15 bases lying between them. CDR3 DNA: TGTGCCAGCAGCTCCGGGACTTTGAACTACGAGCAGTACTTC. It is translated as CASSSGTLNYEQYF.

Only a few counts were recorded for this clone. The rearrangement links TRBV11-2 to TRBJ2-7; D is unclear. The CDR3 consists of 14 residues. Trimming shortened V by 2 bases and J by 2 bases, and 10 bases separated the two germline ends. Germline V lookup: CDR1 SGHAT, CDR2 FQNNGV. As DNA, the CDR3 is TGTGCCAGCAGCTTAAGCCTGAGTCCCTACGAGCAGTACTTC. Its protein is CASSLSLSPYEQYF.

The chain employs TRBV16 and TRBJ1-5; no clear D. The CDR3 has 15 residues. V lost 1 base, J lost 6 bases, and 13 bases lay in between. The germline V gene has CDR1 KGHSY and CDR2 FQNENV. This CDR3 reads CASSQFNPPTQPQHF. In DNA, the CDR3 is TGTGCCAGCAGCCAATTTAACCCTCCAACTCAGCCCCAGCATTTT.

With respect to this clone: The same CDR3 is also encoded by other DNA sequences in this sample. V and J are TRBV28 and TRBJ1-4; tentatively, D is TRBD1 (5 bases). This CDR3 has 14 residues. V lost 5 bases and J 3 bases, leaving 10 bases between the germline ends. Per germline, CDR1 MDHEN and CDR2 SYDVKM. The DNA for the CDR3 is TGTGCCAGCAGTAGCAGGGTGGCTAATGAAAAACTGTTTTTT. This gives the protein CASSSRVANEKLFF. The full variable domain, its missing parts supplied by reference TRBV28 and TRBJ1-4, is DVKVTQSSRYLVKRTGEKVFLECVQDMDHENMFWYRQDPGLGLRLIYFSYDVKMKEKGDIPEGYSVSREKKERFSLILESASTNQTSMYLCASSSRVANEKLFFGSGTQLSVL.

The chain is built from TRBV27 and TRBJ1-6, with a possible D match to TRBD1 (6 bases). CDR1 and CDR2 from the germline V gene are MNHEY and SMNVEV (reference sequence). Trimming took 11 bases from V and 2 from J, leaving 10 bases between them. The CDR3 loop spans 13 amino acids. The CDR3 loop reads CAGGRAYNSPLHF. Written as DNA, the CDR3 is TGTGCCGGGGGCAGGGCCTATAATTCACCCCTCCACTTT.

The rearrangement links TRBV28 to TRBJ1-1, with no clear D. Germline assignment: CDR1 MDHEN and CDR2 SYDVKM. The CDR3 length is 14 residues. With 2 bases removed from V and 2 bases from J, the gap between germline ends came to 9 bases. CDR3 bases: TGTGCCAGCAGTTTAGTGGTCTTCAACACTGAAGCTTTCTTT. Encoded protein: CASSLVVFNTEAFF. Using reference TRBV28 and TRBJ1-1 for the parts outside the CDR3, the full variable domain is DVKVTQSSRYLVKRTGEKVFLECVQDMDHENMFWYRQDPGLGLRLIYFSYDVKMKEKGDIPEGYSVSREKKERFSLILESASTNQTSMYLCASSLVVFNTEAFFGQGTRLTVV.

Note on this clone: Other DNA sequences in this sample translate to the same CDR3. The chain has TRBV19 and TRBJ2-7; no clear D gene. CDR3 length equals 15 residues. Germline CDR1 reads LNHDA; CDR2 reads SQIVND (reference sequence). V lost 3 bases to trimming and J lost 0 bases, with 12 bases between them. The CDR3 DNA follows: TGTGCCAGTAGTATCCTGGCTGGGTCCTCCTACGAGCAGTACTTC. This sequence encodes CASSILAGSSYEQYF. The full variable domain, rest sourced from reference TRBV19 and TRBJ2-7, is DGGITQSPKYLFRKEGQNVTLSCEQNLNHDAMYWYRQDPGQGLRLIYYSQIVNDFQKGDIAEGYSVSREKKESFPLTVTSAQKNPTAFYLCASSILAGSSYEQYFGPGTRLTVT.

The chain joins TRBV27 to TRBJ1-4; the D is unclear. The CDR3 has 13 residues. Looked up from germline, CDR1 is MNHEY and CDR2 is SMNVEV (reference sequence). The V and J ends lost 3 bases and 4 bases respectively, with 6 bases between them. The CDR3 DNA reads as TGTGCCAGCAGTTTCAAGTTTAATGAAAAACTGTTTTTT. Protein: CASSFKFNEKLFF.

In this sample, this clone turned up once. The V gene is TRBV18, the J gene TRBJ1-1; D is perhaps TRBD1 (5 bases). The germline CDR1 and CDR2 sequences are KGHSH and LQKENI. V shed 4 bases and J shed 6 bases, with 18 bases lying between them. This CDR3 is 15 amino acids long. This CDR3 reads CASSRRLGDYPEAFF. The CDR3 region has the DNA TGTGCCAGCTCACGTAGACTGGGGGATTATCCTGAAGCTTTCTTT.

This clone was seen more than once but under ten times. The chain employs TRBV7-9 and TRBJ2-5, with TRBD1 as a possible D gene (6 bases). Germline CDR1 reads SEHNR; CDR2 reads FQNEAQ (reference sequence). There are 15 residues in the CDR3. V lost 4 bases and J lost 1, with 13 bases in between. The CDR3: CASSSYRDIQETQYF. The CDR3 DNA follows: TGTGCCAGCAGCTCCTACCGGGACATCCAAGAGACCCAGTACTTC.

In its sample, this clone was seen a few times. The chain carries TRBV12-5 and TRBJ2-1, with D possibly called TRBD1 or TRBD2 (5 bases each). V was clipped by 3 bases and J by 12 bases, with 18 bases between them. Germline V gene sequence: CDR1 LGHNT, CDR2 FRNRAP. The CDR3 is 14 residues long. DNA for the CDR3: TGTGCTAGTGGTTTCGGGACCTCATCTCTGAGGCAGTTCTTC. Translation: CASGFGTSSLRQFF.